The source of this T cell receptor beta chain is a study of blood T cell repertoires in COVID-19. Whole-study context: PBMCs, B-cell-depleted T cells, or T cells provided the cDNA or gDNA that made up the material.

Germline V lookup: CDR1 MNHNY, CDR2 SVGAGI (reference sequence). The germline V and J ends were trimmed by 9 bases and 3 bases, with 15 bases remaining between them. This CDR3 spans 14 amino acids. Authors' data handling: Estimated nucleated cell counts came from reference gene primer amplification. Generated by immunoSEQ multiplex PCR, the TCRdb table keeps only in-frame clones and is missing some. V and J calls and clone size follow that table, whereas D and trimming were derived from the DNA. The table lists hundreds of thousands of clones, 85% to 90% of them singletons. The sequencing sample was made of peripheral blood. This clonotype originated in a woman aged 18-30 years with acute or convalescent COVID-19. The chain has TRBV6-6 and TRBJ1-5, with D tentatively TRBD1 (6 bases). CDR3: CASKEQGSNQPQHF. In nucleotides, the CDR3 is TGTGCCAGTAAGGAACAGGGCTCCAATCAGCCCCAGCATTTT.